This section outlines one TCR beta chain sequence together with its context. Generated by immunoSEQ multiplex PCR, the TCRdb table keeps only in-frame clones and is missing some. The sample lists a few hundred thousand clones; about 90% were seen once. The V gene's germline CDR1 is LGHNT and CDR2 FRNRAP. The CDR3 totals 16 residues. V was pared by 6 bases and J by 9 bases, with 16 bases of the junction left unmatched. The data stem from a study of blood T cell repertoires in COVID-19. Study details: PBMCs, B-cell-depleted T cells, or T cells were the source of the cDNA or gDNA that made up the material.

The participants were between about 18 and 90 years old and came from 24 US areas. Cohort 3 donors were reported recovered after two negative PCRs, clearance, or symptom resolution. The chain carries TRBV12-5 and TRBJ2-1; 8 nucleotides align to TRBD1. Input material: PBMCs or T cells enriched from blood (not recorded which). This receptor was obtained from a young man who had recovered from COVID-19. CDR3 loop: CASGPDTGGRGGEQFF. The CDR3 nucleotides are TGTGCTAGTGGACCGGATACAGGGGGAAGGGGAGGTGAGCAGTTCTTC.